This entry concerns a single T cell receptor (beta chain). RNA was isolated and reverse transcribed to cDNA, the sequencing template. Sequencing was performed with immunoSEQ multiplex PCR; in TCRdb, only in-frame clones are kept and a portion is missing. The sample yields under 150,000 clones, 82% seen once. Germline V gives CDR1 MNHEY, CDR2 SVGAGI. V was pared by 0 bases and J by 4 bases, with 4 bases between. This CDR3 contains 13 residues. Sample treatment: oral pan-JAK inhibitor, 5-10 mg twice daily. These data come from a study of CD8+ T cells in alopecia areata. The chain employs TRBV6-5 and TRBJ2-1; D remains ambiguous. Sample: CD8+ T cells sorted from blood, taken at week 4, from a patient treated with tofacitinib. The sequence came from a human donor with alopecia areata. CDR3 residues: CASSYSPYNEQFF. Written as DNA, the CDR3 is TGTGCCAGCAGTTACTCTCCGTACAATGAGCAGTTCTTC.